The T cell receptor (beta chain) under discussion was sequenced for a study of cytomegalovirus exposure and HLA in healthy donors. Findings of the study overall: A reported reduction in N-insertions relative to the 666-donor mean was seen in an Asian-associated ancestry cluster in a later analysis. Specificity for CMV antigens was confirmed in vitro for a few of the CMV-associated chains.

Comment on this clone: What it binds is unknown.

This PCR relied on a set of 60 Vbeta primers and 13 Jbeta primers. Here immunoSEQ multiplex PCR was the method, and the copy in TCRdb shows in-frame clones only, minus some. The ten most abundant clones cover roughly an eighth of a sample with about 52,000 clones. Material: PBMCs. The receptor was isolated from a woman aged 55-70 years in good health and CMV-seropositive.

The CDR3 loop is CASSQELAYEQYF. For the CDR3, the DNA is TGCGCCAGCAGCCAAGAACTGGCCTACGAGCAGTACTTC. The chain is built from TRBV4-1 and TRBJ2-7; D uncertain. V gave up 0 bases and J gave up 2 bases, with 5 bases separating them. Per germline, CDR1 MGHRA and CDR2 YSYEKL. CDR3 length equals 13 residues.